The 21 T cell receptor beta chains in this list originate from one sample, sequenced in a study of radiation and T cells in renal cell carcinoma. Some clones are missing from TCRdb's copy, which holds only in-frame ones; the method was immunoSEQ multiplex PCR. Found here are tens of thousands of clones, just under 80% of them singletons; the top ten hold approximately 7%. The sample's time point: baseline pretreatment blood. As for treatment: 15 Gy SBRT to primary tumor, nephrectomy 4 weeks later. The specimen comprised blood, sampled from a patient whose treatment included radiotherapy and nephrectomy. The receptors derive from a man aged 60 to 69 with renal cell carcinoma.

The CDR3 region has the DNA TGTGCCAGCAGCTCGGGGGCAGGGGAAAACATTCAGTACTTC. Amino acids: CASSSGAGENIQYF. This sequence joins TRBV7-2 and TRBJ2-4; either TRBD1 or TRBD2 may supply D (6 bases each). Germline CDR1 is SGHTA and CDR2 is FQGNSA. The CDR3 consists of 14 residues. V shed 4 bases and J shed 5 bases, with 12 bases lying between them.

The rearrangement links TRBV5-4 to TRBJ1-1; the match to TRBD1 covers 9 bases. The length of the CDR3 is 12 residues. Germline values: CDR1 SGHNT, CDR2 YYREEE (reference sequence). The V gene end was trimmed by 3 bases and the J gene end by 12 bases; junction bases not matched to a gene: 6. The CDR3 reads CASSWDRERTFF. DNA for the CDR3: TGTGCCAGCAGCTGGGACAGGGAACGGACTTTCTTT.

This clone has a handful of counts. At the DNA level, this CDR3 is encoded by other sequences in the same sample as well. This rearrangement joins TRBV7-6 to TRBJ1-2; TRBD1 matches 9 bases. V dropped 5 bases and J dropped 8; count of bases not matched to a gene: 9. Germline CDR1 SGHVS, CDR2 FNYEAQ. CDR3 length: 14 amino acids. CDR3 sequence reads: CASSQPGQGKGYTF. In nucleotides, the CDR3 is TGTGCCAGCAGCCAACCCGGACAGGGGAAGGGCTACACCTTC.

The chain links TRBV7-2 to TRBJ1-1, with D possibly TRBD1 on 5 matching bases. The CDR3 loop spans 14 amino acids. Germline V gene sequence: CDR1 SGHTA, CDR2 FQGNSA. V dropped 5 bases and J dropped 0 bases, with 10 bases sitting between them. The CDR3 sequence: CASSMTDMNTEAFF. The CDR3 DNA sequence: TGTGCCAGCAGCATGACAGACATGAACACTGAAGCTTTCTTT.

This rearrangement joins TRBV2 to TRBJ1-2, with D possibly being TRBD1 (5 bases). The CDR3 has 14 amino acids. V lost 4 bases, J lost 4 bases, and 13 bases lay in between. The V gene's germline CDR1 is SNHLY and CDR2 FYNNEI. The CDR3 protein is CASSALGGLYGYTF. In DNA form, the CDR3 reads TGTGCCAGCAGTGCCCTGGGGGGACTCTATGGCTACACCTTC.

CDR3 DNA: TGTGCCAGCAGCTTAGGTCTAGCGGGGCCCCCCTACGAGCAGTACGTC. It yields the protein CASSLGLAGPPYEQYV. This rearrangement joins TRBV7-8 to TRBJ2-7; 9 nucleotides agree with TRBD2. Trimming cost V 1 base and J 2 bases; bases outside gene matches: 6. The CDR3 has 16 residues. Germline V gene lookup returns CDR1 SGHVS and CDR2 FQNEAQ.

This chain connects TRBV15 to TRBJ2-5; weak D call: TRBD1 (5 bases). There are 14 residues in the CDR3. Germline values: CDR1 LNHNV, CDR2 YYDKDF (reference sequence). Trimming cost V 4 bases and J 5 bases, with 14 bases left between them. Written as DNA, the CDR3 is TGTGCCACCAGCAAGGACAATATTGGGGAGACCCAGTACTTC. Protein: CATSKDNIGETQYF.

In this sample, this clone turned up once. The CDR3 spells CASSPTWGLAGVREQETQYF. In DNA form, the CDR3 reads TGTGCCAGCAGCCCAACTTGGGGACTAGCGGGAGTGAGGGAACAAGAGACCCAGTACTTC. The chain carries TRBV11-3 and TRBJ2-5; TRBD2 agrees at 14 bases. Germline V gene lookup returns CDR1 SGHNT and CDR2 YENEEA. The CDR3 has 20 amino acids. Germline trimming cut 5 bases from V and 2 bases from J; bases unmatched to any gene: 16.

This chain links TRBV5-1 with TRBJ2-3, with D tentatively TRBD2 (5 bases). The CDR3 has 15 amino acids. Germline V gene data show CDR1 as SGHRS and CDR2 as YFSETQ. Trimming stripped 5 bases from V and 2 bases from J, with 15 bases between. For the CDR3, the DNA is TGCGCCAGCAGGTCATTGGGAGCGTCCACAGATACGCAGTATTTT. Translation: CASRSLGASTDTQYF.

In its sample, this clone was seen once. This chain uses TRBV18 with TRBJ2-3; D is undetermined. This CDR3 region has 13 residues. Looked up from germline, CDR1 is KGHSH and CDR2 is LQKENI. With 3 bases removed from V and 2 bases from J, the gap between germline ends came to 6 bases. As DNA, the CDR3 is TGTGCCAGCTCACCGTCAGACACAGATACGCAGTATTTT. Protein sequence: CASSPSDTDTQYF.

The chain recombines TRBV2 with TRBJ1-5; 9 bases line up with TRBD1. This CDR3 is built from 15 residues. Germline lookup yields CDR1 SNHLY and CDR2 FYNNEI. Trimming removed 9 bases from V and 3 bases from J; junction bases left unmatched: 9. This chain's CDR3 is CASITDRGYNQPQHF. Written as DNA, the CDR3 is TGTGCCAGTATCACGGACAGGGGCTACAATCAGCCCCAGCATTTT. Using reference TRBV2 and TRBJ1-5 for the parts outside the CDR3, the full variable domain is EPEVTQTPSHQVTQMGQEVILRCVPISNHLYFYWYRQILGQKVEFLVSFYNNEISEKSEIFDDQFSVERPDGSNFTLKIRSTKLEDSAMYFCASITDRGYNQPQHFGDGTRLSIL.

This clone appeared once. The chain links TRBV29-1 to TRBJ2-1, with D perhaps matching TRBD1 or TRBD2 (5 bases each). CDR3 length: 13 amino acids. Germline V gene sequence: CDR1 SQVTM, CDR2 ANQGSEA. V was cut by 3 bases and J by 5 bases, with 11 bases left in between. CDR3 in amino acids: CSVEGTTNNEQFF. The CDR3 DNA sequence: TGCAGCGTTGAGGGGACGACCAACAATGAGCAGTTCTTC.

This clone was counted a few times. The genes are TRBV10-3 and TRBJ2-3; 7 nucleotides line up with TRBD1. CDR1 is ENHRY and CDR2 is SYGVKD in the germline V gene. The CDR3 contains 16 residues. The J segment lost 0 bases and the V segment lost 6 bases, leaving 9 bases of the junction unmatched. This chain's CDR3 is CAISPRTGGSTDTQYF. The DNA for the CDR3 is TGTGCCATCAGCCCCCGGACAGGAGGTAGCACAGATACGCAGTATTTT.

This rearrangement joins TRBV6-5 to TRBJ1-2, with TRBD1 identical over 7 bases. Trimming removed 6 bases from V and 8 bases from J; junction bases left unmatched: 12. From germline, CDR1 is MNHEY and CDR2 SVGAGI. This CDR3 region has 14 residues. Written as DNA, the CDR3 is TGTGCCAGCAGCTACAGGGGCAAAGATAGGGGCTACACCTTC. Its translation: CASSYRGKDRGYTF.

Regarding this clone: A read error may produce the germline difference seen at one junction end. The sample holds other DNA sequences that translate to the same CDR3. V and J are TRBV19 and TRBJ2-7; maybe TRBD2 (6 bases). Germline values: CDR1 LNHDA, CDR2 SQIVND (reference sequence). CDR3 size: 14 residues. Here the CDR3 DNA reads TGTGCTAGTAGTCTCCGGGGGTTCTCCTACGAGCAGTACTTC. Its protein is CASSLRGFSYEQYF.

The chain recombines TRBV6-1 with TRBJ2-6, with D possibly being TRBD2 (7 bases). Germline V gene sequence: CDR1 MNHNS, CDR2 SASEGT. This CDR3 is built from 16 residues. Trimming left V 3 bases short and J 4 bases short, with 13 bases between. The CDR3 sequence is CASSDDAGAGANVLTF. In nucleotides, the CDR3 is TGTGCCAGCAGTGACGACGCGGGGGCCGGGGCCAACGTCCTGACTTTC.

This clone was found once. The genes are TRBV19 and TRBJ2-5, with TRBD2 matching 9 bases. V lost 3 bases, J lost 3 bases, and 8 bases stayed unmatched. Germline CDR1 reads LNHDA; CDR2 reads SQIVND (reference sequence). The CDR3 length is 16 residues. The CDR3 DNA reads TGTGCCAGTAGTATGGTGCGTGGCGGGGGGGAAGAGACCCAGTACTTC. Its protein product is CASSMVRGGGEETQYF.

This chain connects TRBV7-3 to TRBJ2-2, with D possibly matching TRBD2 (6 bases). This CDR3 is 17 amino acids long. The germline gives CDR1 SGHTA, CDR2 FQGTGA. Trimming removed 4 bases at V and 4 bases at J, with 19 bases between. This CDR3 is CASSSNPQASVTGELFF. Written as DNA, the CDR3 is TGTGCCAGCAGCTCTAACCCCCAAGCTAGCGTCACCGGGGAGCTGTTTTTT.

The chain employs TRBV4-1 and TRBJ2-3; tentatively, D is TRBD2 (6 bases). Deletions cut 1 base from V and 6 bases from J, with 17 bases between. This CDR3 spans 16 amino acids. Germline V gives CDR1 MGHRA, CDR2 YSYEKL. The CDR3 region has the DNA TGCGCCAGCAGCCAAGTGGGACTGGCCGTGGGGGATACGCAGTATTTT. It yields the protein CASSQVGLAVGDTQYF.

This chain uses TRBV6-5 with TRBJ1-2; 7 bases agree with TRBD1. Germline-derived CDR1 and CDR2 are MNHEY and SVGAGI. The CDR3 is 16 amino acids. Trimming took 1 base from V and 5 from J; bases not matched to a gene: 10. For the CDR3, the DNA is TGTGCCAGCAGTTACTTGCGAACAGGGACAGCGTATGGCTACACCTTC. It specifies CASSYLRTGTAYGYTF.

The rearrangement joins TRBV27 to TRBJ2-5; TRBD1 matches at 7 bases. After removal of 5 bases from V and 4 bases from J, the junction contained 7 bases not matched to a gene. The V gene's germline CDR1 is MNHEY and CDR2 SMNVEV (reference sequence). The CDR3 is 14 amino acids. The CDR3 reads CASSGWDSPETQYF. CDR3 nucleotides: TGTGCCAGCAGTGGCTGGGACAGCCCAGAGACCCAGTACTTC.